The clone carrying this T cell receptor beta chain was observed at least ten times. Its antigen remains unidentified. The TCR beta profiling, which covered VDJ combination and CDR3 sequence, was carried out using genomic DNA as the template. TCRdb reprocessed the reads with MiXCR, giving one entry per CDR3 protein. Of around 430,000 distinct CDR3 sequences in the sample, around a third were seen once. The patients chosen for sequencing had shown expansion of CD8+CD57+ cells (detected by flow cytometry). Patients uniformly had severe acquired aplastic anemia. No patient had been given any therapy when blood was sampled. The data belong to a study of CD8+CD57+ T cells in acquired aplastic anemia. Study results and limitations: Comparison of patients with controls identified some 29 shared CD8+ CDR3 sequences.

The V end lost 5 bases, the J end lost 2 bases, and 18 bases lay between the germline ends. In germline, CDR1 is LNHNV, CDR2 YYDKDF (reference sequence). The CDR3 length is 16 residues. This clonotype was obtained from a human donor with aplastic anemia. Sequencing used sorted CD4+, CD8+, or CD8+CD57+ T cells (not recorded which) from PBMCs. The chain couples TRBV15 to TRBJ2-5, with a possible D match to TRBD2 (5 bases). The DNA of the CDR3 is TGTGCCACCAGCCGTTACCCGGGGAACGGGCAAGAGACCCAGTACTTC. This gives the protein CATSRYPGNGQETQYF.